Below, 30 T cell receptor beta chains from the same sample are listed, as sequenced in a study of blood T cell repertoires in COVID-19. Assay: immunoSEQ multiplex PCR; the TCRdb copy retains only in-frame clones and omits some. This sample has 120,000 to 150,000 clones; more than 75% occur once, and the top ten carry roughly 5.4%. The specimen was peripheral blood. All receptors derive from a human donor in a cohort sampled during active COVID-19.

This clone appeared once. This chain uses TRBV4-1 with TRBJ2-1; TRBD1 matches at 9 bases. The CDR3 covers 15 residues. V was pared by 4 bases and J by 5 bases, with 6 bases of the junction left unmatched. CDR1 and CDR2 from the germline V gene are MGHRA and YSYEKL. In DNA form, the CDR3 reads TGCGCCAGCAGCCGCGACAGGGGGGGCCACAATGAGCAGTTCTTC. Amino acid sequence: CASSRDRGGHNEQFF.

The CDR3, as DNA: TGTGCCAGCCTCGGACTAGCGGAGAGTAATGAGCAGTTCTTC. The encoded protein is CASLGLAESNEQFF. The chain uses TRBV28 and TRBJ2-1; TRBD2 agrees at 10 bases. Germline CDR1 reads MDHEN; CDR2 reads SYDVKM. Germline trimming cut 8 bases from V and 7 bases from J; bases unmatched to any gene: 8. The CDR3 spans 14 residues.

J is TRBJ2-5 and V is TRBV19; TRBD1 might be the D (6 bases). Germline V gene lookup returns CDR1 LNHDA and CDR2 SQIVND (reference sequence). The CDR3 totals 13 residues. Trimming took off 6 bases at V and 5 bases at J, with 13 bases between the two ends. The CDR3 loop reads CASSGTRRETQYF. DNA of the CDR3: TGTGCCAGTAGCGGGACAAGGAGGGAGACCCAGTACTTC.

V gene TRBV5-1 combines with J gene TRBJ1-4; 8 nucleotides align to TRBD1. This CDR3 has 16 residues. Germline V gene lookup returns CDR1 SGHRS and CDR2 YFSETQ. With V trimmed by 4 bases and J by 0 bases, 5 bases remained unmatched. CDR3 sequence (DNA): TGCGCCAGCAGCCCGGGACAGGTTGCAACTAATGAAAAACTGTTTTTT. Its protein is CASSPGQVATNEKLFF.

The chain recombines TRBV5-1 with TRBJ1-3; a weak D match, TRBD1 (5 bases). V was shortened by 1 base and J by 2 bases, with 13 bases between the two germline ends. This CDR3 has 16 residues. Looked up from germline, CDR1 is SGHRS and CDR2 is YFSETQ. CDR3 amino acids: CASSLSSGGTGNTIYF. In DNA form, the CDR3 reads TGCGCCAGCAGCTTGTCCTCCGGGGGTACTGGAAACACCATATATTTT.

V usage is TRBV28 and J usage is TRBJ2-1; 10 nucleotides align to TRBD2. Germline-derived CDR1 and CDR2 are MDHEN and SYDVKM. The CDR3 covers 14 residues. Trimming removed 2 bases from V and 8 bases from J; junction bases left unmatched: 3. The CDR3 here is CASSLASGRHEQFF. The CDR3 coding sequence is TGTGCCAGCAGTTTAGCTAGCGGGAGACATGAGCAGTTCTTC.

The chain recombines TRBV23-1 with TRBJ2-7; 7 nucleotides match TRBD1. TRBV23-1 is an ORF for which the function is uncertain. The length of the CDR3 is 15 residues. Unmatched junction bases numbered 3, after V lost 0 bases and J lost 1 base. The CDR3 sequence is CASSQSDRASYEQYF. Written as DNA, the CDR3 is TGCGCCAGCAGTCAATCCGACAGGGCTTCCTACGAGCAGTACTTC.

The V and J genes are TRBV12-5 and TRBJ2-1; the match to TRBD2 covers 11 bases. This CDR3 comprises 16 residues. Germline trimming cut 7 bases from V and 2 bases from J; bases unmatched to any gene: 7. The germline gives CDR1 LGHNT, CDR2 FRNRAP. The CDR3 loop reads CASATSGRGPYNEQFF. The CDR3 DNA sequence: TGTGCTAGTGCCACTAGCGGGAGAGGGCCCTACAATGAGCAGTTCTTC.

This sequence joins TRBV28 and TRBJ2-5; 10 positions match TRBD1. V gave up 6 bases and J gave up 5 bases; unmatched junction bases: 12. The CDR3 runs to 16 residues. Per the germline V gene, CDR1 is MDHEN and CDR2 is SYDVKM. The CDR3 region is CASSDPRQGAQETQYF. For the CDR3, the DNA is TGTGCCAGCAGCGATCCCCGACAGGGGGCGCAGGAGACCCAGTACTTC.

The chain has TRBV6-1 and TRBJ2-1; 10 nucleotides align to TRBD2. V shed 2 bases, J shed 7 bases, and the junction held 5 bases outside the gene matches. Germline V CDR1 and CDR2: MNHNS, SASEGT. CDR3 length: 15 amino acids. CDR3 nucleotide sequence: TGTGCCAGCAGTGAATTCAGCGGGAGGGCGAATGAGCAGTTCTTC. Encoded protein: CASSEFSGRANEQFF.

This chain connects TRBV9 to TRBJ2-3, with D maybe TRBD1 (6 bases). The length of the CDR3 is 14 residues. The germline V and J ends were trimmed by 0 bases and 9 bases, with 14 bases remaining between them. Germline V CDR1 and CDR2: SGDLS, YYNGEE. The DNA of the CDR3 is TGTGCCAGCAGCGTAGCTCGAACAGGGATGACGCAGTATTTT. This sequence encodes CASSVARTGMTQYF.

The chain carries TRBV2 and TRBJ1-5, with 8 bases lining up with TRBD1. Germline lookup yields CDR1 SNHLY and CDR2 FYNNEI. CDR3 length: 16 residues. Trimming took 4 bases from V and 6 from J; bases not matched to a gene: 11. The chain's CDR3 is CASSAGQGRVGQPQHF. CDR3 coding DNA: TGTGCCAGCAGTGCCGGACAGGGAAGGGTGGGTCAGCCCCAGCATTTT. The full variable domain, completed using reference TRBV2 and TRBJ1-5, is EPEVTQTPSHQVTQMGQEVILRCVPISNHLYFYWYRQILGQKVEFLVSFYNNEISEKSEIFDDQFSVERPDGSNFTLKIRSTKLEDSAMYFCASSAGQGRVGQPQHFGDGTRLSIL.

This chain links TRBV7-2 with TRBJ2-3; D may be TRBD2 (6 bases). In germline, CDR1 is SGHTA, CDR2 FQGNSA. V was shortened by 2 bases and J by 2 bases, with 11 bases between the two germline ends. The CDR3 loop spans 15 amino acids. CDR3 sequence: CASSLFGGNTDTQYF. In DNA form, the CDR3 reads TGTGCCAGCAGCTTATTCGGGGGTAACACAGATACGCAGTATTTT.

V and J are TRBV5-1 and TRBJ1-6, with TRBD1 identical over 10 bases. The CDR3 covers 14 residues. J lost 6 bases, V lost 6 bases, and 3 bases had no gene match. Per the germline V gene, CDR1 is SGHRS and CDR2 is YFSETQ. The CDR3, as DNA: TGCGCCAGCAAGTGGACAGGGGGTAATTCACCCCTCCACTTT. Translation: CASKWTGGNSPLHF.

J is TRBJ2-3 and V is TRBV3-1 (or the pseudogene TRBV3-2); TRBD2 aligns across 7 bases. CDR3 length equals 16 residues. From germline, CDR1 is LGHDT and CDR2 YNNKEL (reference sequence). V was clipped by 0 bases and J by 6 bases; unmatched bases: 9. The CDR3: CASSQDVGGSLDTQYF. The CDR3, as DNA: TGTGCCAGCAGCCAAGATGTCGGGGGGAGTTTGGATACGCAGTATTTT.

This rearrangement joins TRBV27 to TRBJ1-4; 7 bases line up with TRBD1. The V segment lost 4 bases and the J segment 2 bases; nucleotides outside the gene matches: 4. The CDR3 spans 15 residues. Germline CDR1 MNHEY, CDR2 SMNVEV (reference sequence). CDR3 DNA sequence: TGTGCCAGCAGTTCGACAGGGTCTACTAATGAAAAACTGTTTTTT. This gives the protein CASSSTGSTNEKLFF.

The V and J genes are TRBV28 and TRBJ2-7; 9 bases are a match to TRBD2. Germline CDR1 reads MDHEN; CDR2 reads SYDVKM. V dropped 2 bases and J dropped 3; count of bases not matched to a gene: 8. CDR3 length: 16 amino acids. The CDR3 reads CASSLSVAGAYYEQYF. The CDR3 DNA sequence: TGTGCCAGCAGTTTAAGCGTAGCGGGGGCGTACTACGAGCAGTACTTC.

The rearrangement joins TRBV28 to TRBJ2-1; the match to TRBD2 covers 11 bases. CDR1 is MDHEN and CDR2 is SYDVKM in the germline V gene. This CDR3 is built from 15 residues. The J segment lost 5 bases and the V segment lost 7 bases, leaving 7 bases of the junction unmatched. In DNA form, the CDR3 reads TGTGCCAGCACCGAACTAGCGGGAGACAACAATGAGCAGTTCTTC. The encoded protein is CASTELAGDNNEQFF.

The chain couples TRBV28 to TRBJ2-1, with 7 positions matching TRBD1. The CDR3 length is 13 residues. Trimming took 5 bases from V and 8 from J; bases not matched to a gene: 6. The V gene's germline CDR1 is MDHEN and CDR2 SYDVKM. The CDR3 DNA sequence: TGTGCCAGCAGTCCACAGGGGATCGATGAGCAGTTCTTC. This codes for CASSPQGIDEQFF.

The rearrangement links TRBV27 to TRBJ2-1; D possibly corresponds to TRBD1 (7 bases). This CDR3 is 15 amino acids long. V lost 4 bases and J 7 bases, leaving 17 bases between the germline ends. CDR1 and CDR2 (germline): MNHEY, SMNVEV (reference sequence). CDR3 nucleotides: TGTGCCAGCAGTTCCAGACAGGGACTTAAGAATGAGCAGTTCTTC. It codes for CASSSRQGLKNEQFF.

The chain employs TRBV6-6 and TRBJ2-7; possibly TRBD1 for D (6 bases). CDR1 and CDR2 (germline): MNHNY, SVGAGI (reference sequence). The CDR3 sequence is 13 residues long. V gave up 6 bases and J gave up 5 bases, with 14 bases separating them. The CDR3 bases are TGTGCCAGCAGGTTTGGGACACCCCACGAGCAGTACTTC. This encodes CASRFGTPHEQYF.

J is TRBJ2-7 and V is TRBV27; tentatively, D is TRBD2 (5 bases). This CDR3 contains 15 residues. The germline V gene has CDR1 MNHEY and CDR2 SMNVEV (reference sequence). V gave up 6 bases and J gave up 2 bases, with 17 bases separating them. The CDR3 DNA reads as TGTGCCAGCAGACCGGGTGGCGGGTCCACCTACGAGCAGTACTTC. It specifies CASRPGGGSTYEQYF.

The CDR3 coding sequence is TGTGCCAGCAGTGAAAACAGGGGGCCAACGGAGCCCCAGCATTTT. Residues: CASSENRGPTEPQHF. The chain links TRBV28 to TRBJ1-5, with 9 positions matching TRBD1. V lost 5 bases, J lost 8 bases, and 10 bases stayed unmatched. Germline V CDR1 and CDR2: MDHEN, SYDVKM. This CDR3 comprises 15 residues.

V usage is TRBV27 and J usage is TRBJ2-2; 14 bases are shared with TRBD2. The junction had 14 bases not matched to a gene; V was cut back by 5 bases and J by 3 bases. The CDR3 consists of 20 residues. The germline CDR1 and CDR2 sequences are MNHEY and SMNVEV (reference sequence). The CDR3 bases are TGTGCCAGCAGTCCCTACCTCTGGGGACTAGCGGGGGCCGACACCGGGGAGCTGTTTTTT. As protein: CASSPYLWGLAGADTGELFF.

V is TRBV27 and J is TRBJ1-4; TRBD1 is a possible D gene (6 bases). CDR1 MNHEY and CDR2 SMNVEV come from the germline V gene (reference sequence). Between the trimmed V and J ends, which lost 3 bases and 8 bases, there was a span of 13 bases. This CDR3 is 14 amino acids long. The CDR3, as DNA: TGTGCCAGCAGTTTTCGAGGGGGGGACGAAAAACTGTTTTTT. Protein product: CASSFRGGDEKLFF.

This clone has only one observation. The chain employs TRBV4-2 and TRBJ1-1; TRBD1 is a possible D gene (5 bases). Germline V lookup: CDR1 LGHNA, CDR2 YNFKEQ. Trimming left V 1 base short and J 0 bases short, with 12 bases between. CDR3 length equals 16 residues. The CDR3 bases are TGTGCCAGCAGCCAAGTTAGGGGCAGCATGAACACTGAAGCTTTCTTT. This encodes CASSQVRGSMNTEAFF.

The chain employs TRBV28 and TRBJ1-4; D is unclear. V lost 3 bases and J lost 4, with 9 bases in between. The CDR3 is 14 amino acids. Germline loops: CDR1 MDHEN, CDR2 SYDVKM. The CDR3 here is CASSLQQLNEKLFF. CDR3 nucleotides: TGTGCCAGCAGTTTGCAACAGCTTAATGAAAAACTGTTTTTT. Full variable domain (rest looked up from reference TRBV28 and TRBJ1-4): DVKVTQSSRYLVKRTGEKVFLECVQDMDHENMFWYRQDPGLGLRLIYFSYDVKMKEKGDIPEGYSVSREKKERFSLILESASTNQTSMYLCASSLQQLNEKLFFGSGTQLSVL.

The V call is TRBV5-1, the J call TRBJ2-7; the match to TRBD2 covers 7 bases. Germline loops: CDR1 SGHRS, CDR2 YFSETQ. V lost 4 bases to trimming and J lost 2 bases; unmatched junction nucleotides: 3. The CDR3 loop spans 13 amino acids. The DNA of the CDR3 is TGCGCCAGCAGCGGAGCGGGAACCTACGAGCAGTACTTC. It encodes CASSGAGTYEQYF.

The rearrangement uses TRBV28 and TRBJ1-1; 9 bases are a match to TRBD1. Germline assignment: CDR1 MDHEN and CDR2 SYDVKM. There are 12 residues in the CDR3. With V trimmed by 8 bases and J by 6 bases, 4 bases remained unmatched. The CDR3 loop is CASGTGYAEAFF. The CDR3 bases are TGTGCCAGCGGGACAGGGTACGCTGAAGCTTTCTTT.

V and J are TRBV9 and TRBJ2-2, with D perhaps matching TRBD2 (7 bases). This CDR3 is 17 amino acids long. V was cut by 0 bases and J by 3 bases, with 15 bases left in between. Germline lookup yields CDR1 SGDLS and CDR2 YYNGEE. CDR3 DNA: TGTGCCAGCAGCGTAGCGGTCGGAGGGGGGGACACCGGGGAGCTGTTTTTT. This gives the protein CASSVAVGGGDTGELFF.